The sample holds a few counts of the clone carrying this T cell receptor beta chain. Healthy Caucasians supplied all donations. Germline V gives CDR1 DFQATT, CDR2 SNEGSKA (reference sequence). This CDR3 is 14 amino acids long. V lost 0 bases to trimming and J lost 8 bases, with 16 bases between them. Template switching (which added a universal primer site) was used, and cDNA carried unique molecular identifiers. TCRdb passed the 5' RACE reads through MiXCR, listing each CDR3 protein once. The sample lists roughly 250,000 distinct CDR3 sequences, over 11% seen once, with around 8.3% in the top ten. This sample was included in a study of identical twins.

The sequence derives from a woman under 30 in good health. The sequenced sample consisted of memory (CD45RO+) T cells sorted from blood. The chain employs TRBV20-1 and TRBJ1-2; D uncertain. The DNA for the CDR3 is TGCAGTGCTAGAGAACCAACCCTCGTTAGAGGCTACACCTTC. As protein: CSAREPTLVRGYTF.